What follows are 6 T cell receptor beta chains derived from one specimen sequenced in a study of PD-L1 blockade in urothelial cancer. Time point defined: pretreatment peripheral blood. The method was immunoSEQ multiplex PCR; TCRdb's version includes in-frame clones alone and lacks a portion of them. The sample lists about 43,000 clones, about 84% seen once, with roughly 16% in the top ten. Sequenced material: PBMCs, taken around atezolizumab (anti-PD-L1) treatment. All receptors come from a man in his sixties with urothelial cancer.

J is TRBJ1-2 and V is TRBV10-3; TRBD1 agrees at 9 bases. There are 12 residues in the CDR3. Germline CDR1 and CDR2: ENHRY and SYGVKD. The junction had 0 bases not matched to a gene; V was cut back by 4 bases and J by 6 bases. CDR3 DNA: TGTGCCATCAGTGGGACAGGGGATGGCTACACCTTC. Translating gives CAISGTGDGYTF.

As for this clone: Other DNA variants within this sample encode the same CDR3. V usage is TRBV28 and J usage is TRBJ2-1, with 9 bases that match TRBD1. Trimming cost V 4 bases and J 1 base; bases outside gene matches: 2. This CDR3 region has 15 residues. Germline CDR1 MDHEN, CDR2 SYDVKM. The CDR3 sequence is CASSWGQGSYNEQFF. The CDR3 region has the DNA TGTGCCAGCAGTTGGGGACAGGGATCCTACAATGAGCAGTTCTTC.

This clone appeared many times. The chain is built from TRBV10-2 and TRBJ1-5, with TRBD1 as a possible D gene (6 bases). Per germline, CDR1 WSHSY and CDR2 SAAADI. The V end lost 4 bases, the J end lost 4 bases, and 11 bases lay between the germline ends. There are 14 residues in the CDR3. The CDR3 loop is CASSGGGENQPQHF. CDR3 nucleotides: TGCGCCAGCAGTGGAGGGGGTGAAAATCAGCCCCAGCATTTT.

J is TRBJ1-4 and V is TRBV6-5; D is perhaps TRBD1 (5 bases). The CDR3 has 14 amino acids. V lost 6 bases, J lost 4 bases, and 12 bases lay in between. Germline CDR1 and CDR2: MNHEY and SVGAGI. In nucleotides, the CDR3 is TGTGCCAGCAGGGGAAGACAGATTAATGAAAAACTGTTTTTT. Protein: CASRGRQINEKLFF.

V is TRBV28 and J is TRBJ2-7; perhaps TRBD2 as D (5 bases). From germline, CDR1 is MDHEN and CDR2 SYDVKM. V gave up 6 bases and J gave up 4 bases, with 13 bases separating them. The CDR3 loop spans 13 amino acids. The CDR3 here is CASSSSPGYEQYF. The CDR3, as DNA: TGTGCCAGCAGCTCCTCTCCGGGGTACGAGCAGTACTTC.

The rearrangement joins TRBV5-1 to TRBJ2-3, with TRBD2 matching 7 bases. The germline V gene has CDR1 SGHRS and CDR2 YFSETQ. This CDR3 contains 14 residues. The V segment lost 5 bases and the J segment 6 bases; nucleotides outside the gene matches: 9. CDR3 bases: TGCGCCAGCAGGGACGCTAGCGGTGGGGATACGCAGTATTTT. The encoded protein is CASRDASGGDTQYF.